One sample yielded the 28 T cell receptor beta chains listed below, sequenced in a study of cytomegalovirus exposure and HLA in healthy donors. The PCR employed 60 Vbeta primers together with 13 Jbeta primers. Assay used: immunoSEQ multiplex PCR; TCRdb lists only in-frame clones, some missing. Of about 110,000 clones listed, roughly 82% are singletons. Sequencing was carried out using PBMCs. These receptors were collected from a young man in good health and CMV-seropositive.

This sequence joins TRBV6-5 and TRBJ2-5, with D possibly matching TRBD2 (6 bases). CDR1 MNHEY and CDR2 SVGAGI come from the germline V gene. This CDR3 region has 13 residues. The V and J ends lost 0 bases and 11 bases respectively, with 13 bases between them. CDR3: CASSYSSSGLQYF. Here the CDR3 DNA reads TGTGCCAGCAGTTACTCGAGCTCGGGACTGCAGTACTTC.

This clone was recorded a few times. The CDR3 DNA sequence: TGCGCCAGCAGCACTCTCCTCCGGACTAGCGTGGCCAGTCAGTACTTC. Protein sequence: CASSTLLRTSVASQYF. V gene TRBV4-1 combines with J gene TRBJ2-4, with 9 bases lining up with TRBD2. In germline, CDR1 is MGHRA, CDR2 YSYEKL. The ends lost 5 bases at V and 12 bases at J; junction bases unmatched: 17. CDR3 length: 16 residues.

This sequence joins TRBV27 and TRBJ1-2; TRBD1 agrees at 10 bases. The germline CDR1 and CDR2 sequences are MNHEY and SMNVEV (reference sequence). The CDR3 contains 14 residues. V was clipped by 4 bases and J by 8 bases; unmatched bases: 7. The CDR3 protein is CASSSPGQGKGYTF. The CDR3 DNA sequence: TGTGCCAGCAGTTCCCCGGGACAGGGGAAAGGCTACACCTTC.

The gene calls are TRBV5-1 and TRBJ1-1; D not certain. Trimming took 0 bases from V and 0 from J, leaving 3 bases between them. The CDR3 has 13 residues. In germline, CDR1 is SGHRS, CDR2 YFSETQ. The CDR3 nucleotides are TGCGCCAGCAGCTTGGACATGAACACTGAAGCTTTCTTT. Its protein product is CASSLDMNTEAFF.

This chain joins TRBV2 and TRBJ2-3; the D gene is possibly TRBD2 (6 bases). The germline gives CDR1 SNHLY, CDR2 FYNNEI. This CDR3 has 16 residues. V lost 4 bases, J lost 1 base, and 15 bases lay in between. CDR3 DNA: TGTGCCAGCAGTGCCGGGGCCGAGCGGGGCACAGATACGCAGTATTTT. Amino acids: CASSAGAERGTDTQYF. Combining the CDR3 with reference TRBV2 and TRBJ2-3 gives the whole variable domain EPEVTQTPSHQVTQMGQEVILRCVPISNHLYFYWYRQILGQKVEFLVSFYNNEISEKSEIFDDQFSVERPDGSNFTLKIRSTKLEDSAMYFCASSAGAERGTDTQYFGPGTRLTVL.

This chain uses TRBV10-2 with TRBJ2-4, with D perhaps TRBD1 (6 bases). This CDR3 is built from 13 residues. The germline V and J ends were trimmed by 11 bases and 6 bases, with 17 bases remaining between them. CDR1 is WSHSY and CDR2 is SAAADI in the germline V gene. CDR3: CAATPGEGNIQYF. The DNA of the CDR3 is TGCGCCGCCACCCCAGGGGAAGGAAACATTCAGTACTTC.

As DNA, the CDR3 is TGTGCCAGCAGTCCCCGAACTAAAAGGGGATATTTT. Protein product: CASSPRTKRGYF. This chain connects TRBV27 to TRBJ1-3, with D perhaps matching TRBD1 (5 bases). There are 12 residues in the CDR3. Between the trimmed V and J ends, which lost 5 bases and 15 bases, there was a span of 17 bases. Germline assignment: CDR1 MNHEY and CDR2 SMNVEV (reference sequence).

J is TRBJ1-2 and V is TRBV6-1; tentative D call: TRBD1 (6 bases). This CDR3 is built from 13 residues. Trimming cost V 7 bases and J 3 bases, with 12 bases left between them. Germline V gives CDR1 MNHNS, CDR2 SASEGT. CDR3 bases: TGTGCCAGCATAAGTGGGGGCCACTATGGCTACACCTTC. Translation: CASISGGHYGYTF.

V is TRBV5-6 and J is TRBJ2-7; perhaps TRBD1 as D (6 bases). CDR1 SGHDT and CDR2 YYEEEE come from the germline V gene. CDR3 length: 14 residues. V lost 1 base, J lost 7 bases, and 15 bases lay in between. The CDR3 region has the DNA TGTGCCAGCAGCTTGTGGCAGGGGCAGGGGGAGCAGTACTTC. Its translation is CASSLWQGQGEQYF. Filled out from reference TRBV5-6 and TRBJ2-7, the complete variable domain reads DAGVTQSPTHLIKTRGQQVTLRCSPKSGHDTVSWYQQALGQGPQFIFQYYEEEERQRGNFPDRFSGHQFPNYSSELNVNALLLGDSALYLCASSLWQGQGEQYFGPGTRLTVT.

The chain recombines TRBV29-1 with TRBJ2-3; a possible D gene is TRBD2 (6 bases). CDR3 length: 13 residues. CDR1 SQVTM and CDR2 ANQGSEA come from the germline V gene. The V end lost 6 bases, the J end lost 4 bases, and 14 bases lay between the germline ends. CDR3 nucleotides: TGCAGCGTCAACGGGGGTGTCCCAGATACGCAGTATTTT. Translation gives CSVNGGVPDTQYF.

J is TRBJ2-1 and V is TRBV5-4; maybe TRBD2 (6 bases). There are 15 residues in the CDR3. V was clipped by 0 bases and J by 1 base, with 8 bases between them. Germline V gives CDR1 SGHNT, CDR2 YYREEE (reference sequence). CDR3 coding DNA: TGTGCCAGCAGCTTGGACGGGGGATCCTACAATGAGCAGTTCTTC. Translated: CASSLDGGSYNEQFF.

Here the CDR3 reads CASSDRQGVSYEQYF. The CDR3 DNA follows: TGTGCCAGCAGTGATAGACAGGGGGTCTCCTACGAGCAGTACTTC. This chain joins TRBV27 and TRBJ2-7, with 9 bases lining up with TRBD1. Trimming at V came to 5 bases and at J to 0 bases, leaving 5 bases not matched to a gene. The germline V gene has CDR1 MNHEY and CDR2 SMNVEV (reference sequence). The CDR3 is 15 amino acids.

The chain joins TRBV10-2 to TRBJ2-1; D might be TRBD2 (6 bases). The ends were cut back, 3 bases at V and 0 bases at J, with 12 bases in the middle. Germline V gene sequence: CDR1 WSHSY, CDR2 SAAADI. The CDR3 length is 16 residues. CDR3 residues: CASSDLRGSSYNEQFF. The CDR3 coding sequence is TGCGCCAGCAGTGATCTCCGGGGGAGCTCCTACAATGAGCAGTTCTTC.

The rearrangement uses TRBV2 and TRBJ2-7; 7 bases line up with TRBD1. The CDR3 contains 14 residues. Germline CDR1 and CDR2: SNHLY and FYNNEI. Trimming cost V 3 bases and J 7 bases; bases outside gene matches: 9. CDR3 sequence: CASSDEGAGVEQYF. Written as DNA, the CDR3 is TGTGCCAGCAGTGATGAGGGGGCAGGTGTGGAGCAGTACTTC. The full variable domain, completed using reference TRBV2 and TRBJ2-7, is EPEVTQTPSHQVTQMGQEVILRCVPISNHLYFYWYRQILGQKVEFLVSFYNNEISEKSEIFDDQFSVERPDGSNFTLKIRSTKLEDSAMYFCASSDEGAGVEQYFGPGTRLTVT.

The CDR3 loop is CASSENSRGKDEQYF. Written as DNA, the CDR3 is TGTGCCAGCAGTGAAAATTCCAGGGGGAAAGACGAGCAGTACTTC. V usage is TRBV6-1 and J usage is TRBJ2-7; TRBD1 matches 7 bases. CDR3 length: 15 amino acids. From germline, CDR1 is MNHNS and CDR2 SASEGT. V lost 2 bases and J lost 5; bases outside the gene matches: 9.

CDR3 region: CASEGAGNTIYF. In nucleotides, the CDR3 is TGTGCCAGTGAGGGGGCTGGAAACACCATATATTTT. The rearrangement joins TRBV6-1 to TRBJ1-3, with a possible D match to TRBD1 (6 bases). In germline, CDR1 is MNHNS, CDR2 SASEGT. V was trimmed by 9 bases and J by 2 bases, leaving 8 bases between them. The CDR3 runs to 12 residues.

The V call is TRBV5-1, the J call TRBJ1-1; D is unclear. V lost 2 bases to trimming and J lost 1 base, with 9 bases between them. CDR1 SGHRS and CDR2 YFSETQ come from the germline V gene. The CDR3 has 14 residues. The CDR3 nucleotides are TGCGCCAGCAGCTTCCGGGGATCGAACACTGAAGCTTTCTTT. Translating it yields CASSFRGSNTEAFF.

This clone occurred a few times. Here the CDR3 DNA reads TGCGCCAGCAGCTTGGGGTTTGTAAGGGGCTACGAGCAGTACTTC. Translating it yields CASSLGFVRGYEQYF. The V gene is TRBV5-1, the J gene TRBJ2-7, with D possibly matching TRBD1 (5 bases). The CDR3 covers 15 residues. V lost 0 bases to trimming and J lost 3 bases, with 13 bases between them. The V gene's germline CDR1 is SGHRS and CDR2 YFSETQ.

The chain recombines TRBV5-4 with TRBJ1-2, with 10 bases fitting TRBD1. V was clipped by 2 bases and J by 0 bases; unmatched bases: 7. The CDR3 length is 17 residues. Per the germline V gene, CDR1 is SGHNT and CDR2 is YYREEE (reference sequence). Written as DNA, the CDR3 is TGTGCCAGCAGCTTCAGGACAGGGGGAATTACTAACTATGGCTACACCTTC. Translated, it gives CASSFRTGGITNYGYTF.

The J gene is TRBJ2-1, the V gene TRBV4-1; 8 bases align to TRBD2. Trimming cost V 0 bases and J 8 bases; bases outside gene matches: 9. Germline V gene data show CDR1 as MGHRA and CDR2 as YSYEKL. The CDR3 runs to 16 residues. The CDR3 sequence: CASSQEHGGAVYEQFF. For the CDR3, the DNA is TGCGCCAGCAGCCAAGAACACGGGGGGGCCGTGTATGAGCAGTTCTTC.

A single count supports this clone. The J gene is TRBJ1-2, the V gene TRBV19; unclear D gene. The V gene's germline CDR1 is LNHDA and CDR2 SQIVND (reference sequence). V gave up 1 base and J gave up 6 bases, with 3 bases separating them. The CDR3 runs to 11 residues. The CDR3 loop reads CASSIANGYTF. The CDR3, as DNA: TGTGCCAGTAGTATAGCTAATGGCTACACCTTC.

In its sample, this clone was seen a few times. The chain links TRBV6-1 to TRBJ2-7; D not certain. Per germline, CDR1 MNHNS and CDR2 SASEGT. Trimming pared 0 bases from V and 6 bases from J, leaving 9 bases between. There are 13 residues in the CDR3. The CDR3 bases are TGTGCCAGCAGTGAAGCCGCTATGTTCGAGCAGTACTTC. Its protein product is CASSEAAMFEQYF.

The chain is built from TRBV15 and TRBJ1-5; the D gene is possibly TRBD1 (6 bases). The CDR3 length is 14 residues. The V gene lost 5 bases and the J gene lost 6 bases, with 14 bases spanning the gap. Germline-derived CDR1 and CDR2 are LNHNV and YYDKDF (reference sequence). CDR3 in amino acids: CATSSQGVSQPQHF. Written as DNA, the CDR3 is TGTGCCACCAGCTCACAGGGAGTTTCTCAGCCCCAGCATTTT.

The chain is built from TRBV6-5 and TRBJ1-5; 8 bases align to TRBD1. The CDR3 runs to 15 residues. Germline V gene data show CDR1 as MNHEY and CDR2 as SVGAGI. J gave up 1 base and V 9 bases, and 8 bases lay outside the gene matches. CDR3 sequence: CASPIQGVSNQPQHF. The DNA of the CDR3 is TGTGCCAGTCCGATACAGGGGGTCAGCAATCAGCCCCAGCATTTT.

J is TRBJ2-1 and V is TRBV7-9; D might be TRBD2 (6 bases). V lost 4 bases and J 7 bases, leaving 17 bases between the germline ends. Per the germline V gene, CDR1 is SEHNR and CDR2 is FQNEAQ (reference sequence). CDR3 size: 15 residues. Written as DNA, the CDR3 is TGTGCCAGCAGCTCTGGAGGGTCCTCCCGGAATGAGCAGTTCTTC. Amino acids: CASSSGGSSRNEQFF.

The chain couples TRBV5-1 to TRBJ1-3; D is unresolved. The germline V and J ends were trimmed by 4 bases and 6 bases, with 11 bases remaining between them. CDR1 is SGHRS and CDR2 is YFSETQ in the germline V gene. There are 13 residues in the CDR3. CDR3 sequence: CASSLGSLNTIYF. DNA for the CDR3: TGCGCCAGCAGCCTGGGTTCTCTAAACACCATATATTTT.

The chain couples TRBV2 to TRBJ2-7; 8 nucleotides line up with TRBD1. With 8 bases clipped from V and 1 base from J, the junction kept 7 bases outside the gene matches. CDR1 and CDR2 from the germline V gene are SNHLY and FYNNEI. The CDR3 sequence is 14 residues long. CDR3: CASVANRGSYEQYF. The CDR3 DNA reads TGTGCCAGCGTAGCGAACAGGGGGTCCTACGAGCAGTACTTC.

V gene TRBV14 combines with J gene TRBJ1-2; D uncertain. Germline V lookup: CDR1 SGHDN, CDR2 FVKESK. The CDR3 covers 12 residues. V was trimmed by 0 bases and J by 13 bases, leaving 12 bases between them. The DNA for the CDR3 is TGTGCCAGCAGCCAAGAACCACTGGCGGCCACCTTC. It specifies CASSQEPLAATF.